This passage covers 9 T cell receptor beta chains from one sample sequenced in a study of OX40 agonist ivuxolimab in advanced cancers. The table came from immunoSEQ multiplex PCR; TCRdb's copy has only in-frame clones and leaves some out. The table records about 50,000 clones, 84% of them present only once. Sequences were derived from CD4+ or CD8+ T cells sorted from blood, sampled in a trial of the OX40 agonist ivuxolimab. All receptors derive from an adult with an advanced solid tumor such as melanoma, head and neck, liver or kidney cancer.

The chain recombines TRBV6-5 with TRBJ2-4, with TRBD2 identical over 7 bases. The CDR3 extends over 15 amino acids. With V trimmed by 6 bases and J by 3 bases, 8 bases remained unmatched. CDR1 is MNHEY, CDR2 SVGAGI, per germline. CDR3 nucleotides: TGTGCCAGCAGCCCCAGTGGGGGGGGCAAAAACATTCAGTACTTC. Its protein product is CASSPSGGGKNIQYF.

The J gene is TRBJ1-4, the V gene TRBV30; TRBD1 aligns across 9 bases. CDR3 size: 16 residues. Germline lookup yields CDR1 GTSNPN and CDR2 SVGIG (reference sequence). The junction had 8 bases not matched to a gene; V was cut back by 3 bases and J by 3 bases. This chain's CDR3 is CAWSRGTGRANEKLFF. CDR3 in DNA: TGTGCCTGGAGCAGGGGGACAGGGAGGGCTAATGAAAAACTGTTTTTT.

V is TRBV19 and J is TRBJ1-5; unclear D gene. The CDR3 runs 16 residues. Germline lookup yields CDR1 LNHDA and CDR2 SQIVND (reference sequence). V shed 5 bases and J shed 5 bases, with 19 bases lying between them. CDR3 protein: CASSSGSRAADQPQHF. The CDR3 bases are TGTGCCAGTAGTTCCGGGTCAAGGGCGGCCGATCAGCCCCAGCATTTT. The complete variable domain, with remaining parts taken from reference TRBV19 and TRBJ1-5, reads DGGITQSPKYLFRKEGQNVTLSCEQNLNHDAMYWYRQDPGQGLRLIYYSQIVNDFQKGDIAEGYSVSREKKESFPLTVTSAQKNPTAFYLCASSSGSRAADQPQHFGDGTRLSIL.

The chain links TRBV2 to TRBJ2-2; D perhaps matches TRBD2 (6 bases). The CDR3 is made up of 15 amino acids. Germline V lookup: CDR1 SNHLY, CDR2 FYNNEI. Trimming removed 7 bases at V and 4 bases at J, with 16 bases between. The CDR3 protein is CASTTVRGFTGELFF. The DNA for the CDR3 is TGTGCCAGCACCACGGTGCGGGGTTTCACCGGGGAGCTGTTTTTT.

This chain links TRBV15 with TRBJ1-1, with D possibly being TRBD1 (6 bases). Trimming pared 5 bases from V and 4 bases from J, leaving 17 bases between. The V gene's germline CDR1 is LNHNV and CDR2 YYDKDF (reference sequence). The CDR3 is 15 residues long. The CDR3 region has the DNA TGTGCCACCAGCGAGGGGGGGGCTCAAAGCACTGAAGCTTTCTTT. It codes for CATSEGGAQSTEAFF. Full variable domain (rest looked up from reference TRBV15 and TRBJ1-1): DAMVIQNPRYQVTQFGKPVTLSCSQTLNHNVMYWYQQKSSQAPKLLFHYYDKDFNNEADTPDNFQSRRPNTSFCFLDIRSPGLGDTAMYLCATSEGGAQSTEAFFGQGTRLTVV.

V and J are TRBV5-6 and TRBJ2-5; possible D gene TRBD2, 6 bases. Trimming cost V 5 bases and J 5 bases, with 19 bases left between them. The CDR3 has 15 amino acids. The germline V gene has CDR1 SGHDT and CDR2 YYEEEE. The CDR3 loop is CASRTTGSPLETQYF. As DNA, the CDR3 is TGTGCCAGCAGAACAACCGGGAGTCCCCTGGAGACCCAGTACTTC.

This chain connects TRBV5-1 to TRBJ2-2, with 15 bases aligning to TRBD2. Trimming took 0 bases from V and 4 from J; bases not matched to a gene: 7. CDR3 length: 19 residues. Per the germline V gene, CDR1 is SGHRS and CDR2 is YFSETQ. CDR3 amino acids: CASSLGGLAGGRVTGELFF. CDR3 DNA sequence: TGCGCCAGCAGCTTGGGCGGACTAGCGGGGGGGCGCGTCACCGGGGAGCTGTTTTTT.

The chain recombines TRBV2 with TRBJ2-7; no reliable D call. Trimming left V 6 bases short and J 1 base short, with 16 bases between. The germline V gene encodes CDR1 SNHLY and CDR2 FYNNEI. The CDR3 runs 15 residues. The CDR3 coding sequence is TGTGCCAGCAGCCCCGTATGGCTTCGATCCTACGAGCAGTACTTC. Protein sequence: CASSPVWLRSYEQYF.

To note about this clone: A junction boundary mismatches the germline segment, possibly from a read error. This chain uses TRBV20-1 with TRBJ1-1; D not resolved. This CDR3 region has 9 residues. CDR1 DFQATT and CDR2 SNEGSKA come from the germline V gene (reference sequence). The CDR3: CSARDLEEF. CDR3 sequence (DNA): TGCAGTGCTAGAGATCTCGAGGAATTT.